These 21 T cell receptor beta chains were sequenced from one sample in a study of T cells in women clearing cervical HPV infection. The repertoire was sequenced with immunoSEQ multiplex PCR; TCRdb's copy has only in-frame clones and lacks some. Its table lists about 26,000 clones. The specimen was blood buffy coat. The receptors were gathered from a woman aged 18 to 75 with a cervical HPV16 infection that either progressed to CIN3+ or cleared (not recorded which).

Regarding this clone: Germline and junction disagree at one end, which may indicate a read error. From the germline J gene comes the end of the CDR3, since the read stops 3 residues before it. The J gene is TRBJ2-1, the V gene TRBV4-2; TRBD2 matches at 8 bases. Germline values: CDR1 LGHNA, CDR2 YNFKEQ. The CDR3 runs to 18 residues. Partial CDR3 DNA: TGCGCCAGCAGCCAAGATTTGAGCGGGGGCCTTTTAGACAATGAG. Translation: CASSQDLSGGLLDNE. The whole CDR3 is CASSQDLSGGLLDNEQFF.

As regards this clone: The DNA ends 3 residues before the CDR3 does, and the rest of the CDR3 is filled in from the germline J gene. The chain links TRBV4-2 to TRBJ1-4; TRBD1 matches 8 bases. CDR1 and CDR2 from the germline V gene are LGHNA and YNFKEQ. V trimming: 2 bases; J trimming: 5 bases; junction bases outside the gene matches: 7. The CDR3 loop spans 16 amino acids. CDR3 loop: CASSQPTGGLNEKLFF. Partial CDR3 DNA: TGTGCCAGCAGCCAACCCACAGGGGGGCTAAATGAAAAA.

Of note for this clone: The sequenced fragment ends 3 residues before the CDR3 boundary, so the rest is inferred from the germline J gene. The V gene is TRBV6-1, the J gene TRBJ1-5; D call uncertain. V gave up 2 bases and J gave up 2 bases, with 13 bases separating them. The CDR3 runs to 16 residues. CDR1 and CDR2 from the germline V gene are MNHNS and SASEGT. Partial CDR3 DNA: TGTGCCAGCAGTGAACCCGGGGTAGTTGGCAATCAGCCC. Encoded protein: CASSEPGVVGNQP. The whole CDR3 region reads CASSEPGVVGNQPQHF.

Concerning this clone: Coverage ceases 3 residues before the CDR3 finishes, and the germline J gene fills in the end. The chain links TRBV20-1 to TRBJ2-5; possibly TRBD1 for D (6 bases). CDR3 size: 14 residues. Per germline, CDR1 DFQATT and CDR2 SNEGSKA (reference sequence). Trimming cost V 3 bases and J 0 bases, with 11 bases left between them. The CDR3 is CSARDHRDQETQYF. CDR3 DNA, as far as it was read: TGCAGTGCTAGGGATCACAGGGACCAAGAGACC.

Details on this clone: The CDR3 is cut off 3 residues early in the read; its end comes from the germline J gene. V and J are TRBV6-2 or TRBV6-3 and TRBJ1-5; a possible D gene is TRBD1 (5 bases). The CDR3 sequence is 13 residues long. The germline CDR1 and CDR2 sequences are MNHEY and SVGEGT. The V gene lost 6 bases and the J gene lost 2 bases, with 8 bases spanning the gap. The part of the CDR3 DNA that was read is TGTGCCAGCAGGAGGGGTGGCAATCAGCCC. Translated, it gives CASRRGGNQP. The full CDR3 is CASRRGGNQPQHF.

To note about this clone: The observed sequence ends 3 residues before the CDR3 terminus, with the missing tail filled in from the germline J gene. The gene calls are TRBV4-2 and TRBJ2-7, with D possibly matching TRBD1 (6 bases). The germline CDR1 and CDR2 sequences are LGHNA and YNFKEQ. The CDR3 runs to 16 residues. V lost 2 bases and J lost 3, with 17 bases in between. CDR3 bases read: TGTGCCAGCAGCCAATCCGGGACAAACCTTAACTACGAG. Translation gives CASSQSGTNLNYE. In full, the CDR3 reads CASSQSGTNLNYEQYF.

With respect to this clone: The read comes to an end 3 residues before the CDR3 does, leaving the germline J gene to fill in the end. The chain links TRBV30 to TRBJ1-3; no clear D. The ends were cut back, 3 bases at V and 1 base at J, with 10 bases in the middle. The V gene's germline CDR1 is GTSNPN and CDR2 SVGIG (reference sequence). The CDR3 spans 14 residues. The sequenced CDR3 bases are TGTGCCTGGAGCCCTCAGTCTTCTGGAAACACC. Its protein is CAWSPQSSGNT. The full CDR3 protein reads CAWSPQSSGNTIYF.

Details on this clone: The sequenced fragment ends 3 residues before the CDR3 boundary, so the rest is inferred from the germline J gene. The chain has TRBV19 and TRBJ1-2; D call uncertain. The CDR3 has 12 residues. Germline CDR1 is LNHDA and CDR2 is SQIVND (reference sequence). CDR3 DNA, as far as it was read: TGTGCCAGTAGTCCCCCGTCCTACGAC. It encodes CASSPPSYD. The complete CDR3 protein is CASSPPSYDYTF.

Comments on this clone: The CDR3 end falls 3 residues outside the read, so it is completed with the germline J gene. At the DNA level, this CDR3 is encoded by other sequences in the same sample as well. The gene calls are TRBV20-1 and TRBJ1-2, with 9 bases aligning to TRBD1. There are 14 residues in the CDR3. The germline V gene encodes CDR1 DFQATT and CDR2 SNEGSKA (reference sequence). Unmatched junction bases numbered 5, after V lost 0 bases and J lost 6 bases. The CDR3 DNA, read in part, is TGCAGTGCTAGAGATTTCAGGACAGGGGATGGC. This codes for CSARDFRTGDG. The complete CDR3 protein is CSARDFRTGDGYTF.

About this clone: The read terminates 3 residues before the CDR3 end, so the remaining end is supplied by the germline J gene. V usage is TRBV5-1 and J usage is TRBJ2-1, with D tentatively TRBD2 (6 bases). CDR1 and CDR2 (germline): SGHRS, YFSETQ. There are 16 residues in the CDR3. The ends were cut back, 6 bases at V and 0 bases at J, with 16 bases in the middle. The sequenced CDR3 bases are TGCGCCAGCACCCGACTAGGGGAAAGCTCCTACAATGAG. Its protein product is CASTRLGESSYNE. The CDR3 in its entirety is CASTRLGESSYNEQFF.

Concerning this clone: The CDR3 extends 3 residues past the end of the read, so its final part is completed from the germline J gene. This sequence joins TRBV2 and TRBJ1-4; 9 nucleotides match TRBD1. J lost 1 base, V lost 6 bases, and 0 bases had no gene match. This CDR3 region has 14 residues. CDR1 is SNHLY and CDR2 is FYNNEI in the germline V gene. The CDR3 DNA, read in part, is TGTGCCAGCAGGGACAGGGGAACTAATGAAAAA. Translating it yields CASRDRGTNEK. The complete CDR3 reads CASRDRGTNEKLFF.

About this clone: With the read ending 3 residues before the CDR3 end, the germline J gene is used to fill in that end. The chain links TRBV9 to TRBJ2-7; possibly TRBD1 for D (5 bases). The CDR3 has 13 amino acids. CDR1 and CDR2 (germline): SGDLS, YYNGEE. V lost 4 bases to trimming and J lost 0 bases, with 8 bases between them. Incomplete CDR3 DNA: TGTGCCAGCAGCAGACAGAGCTCCTACGAG. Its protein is CASSRQSSYE. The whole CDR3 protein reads CASSRQSSYEQYF.

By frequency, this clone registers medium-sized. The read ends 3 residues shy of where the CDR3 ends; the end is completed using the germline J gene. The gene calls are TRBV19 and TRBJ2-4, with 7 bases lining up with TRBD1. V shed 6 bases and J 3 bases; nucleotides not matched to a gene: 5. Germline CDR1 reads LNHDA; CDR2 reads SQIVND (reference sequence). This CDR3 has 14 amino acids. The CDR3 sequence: CASSSDRDKNIQYF. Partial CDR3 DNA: TGTGCCAGTAGCTCTGACAGGGACAAAAACATT.

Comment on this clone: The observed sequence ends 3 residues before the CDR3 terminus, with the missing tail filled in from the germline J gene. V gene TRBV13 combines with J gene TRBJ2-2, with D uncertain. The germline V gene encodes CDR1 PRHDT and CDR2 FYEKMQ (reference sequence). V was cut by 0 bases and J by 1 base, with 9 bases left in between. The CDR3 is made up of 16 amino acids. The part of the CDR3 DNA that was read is TGTGCCAGCAGCTTAGGCCGTCCAGAGAACACCGGGGAG. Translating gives CASSLGRPENTGE. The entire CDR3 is CASSLGRPENTGELFF.

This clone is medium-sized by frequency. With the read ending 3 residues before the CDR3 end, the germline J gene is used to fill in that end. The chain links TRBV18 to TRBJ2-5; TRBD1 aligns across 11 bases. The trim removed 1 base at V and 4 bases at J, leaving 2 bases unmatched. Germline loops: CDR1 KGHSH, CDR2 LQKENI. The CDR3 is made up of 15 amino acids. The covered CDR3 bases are TGTGCCAGCTCACCACGGGACAGGGGGATAGAGACC. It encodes CASSPRDRGIET. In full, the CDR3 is CASSPRDRGIETQYF. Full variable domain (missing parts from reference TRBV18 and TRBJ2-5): NAGVMQNPRHLVRRRGQEARLRCSPMKGHSHVYWYRQLPEEGLKFMVYLQKENIIDESGMPKERFSAEFPKEGPSILRIQQVVRGDSAAYFCASSPRDRGIETQYFGPGTRLLVL.

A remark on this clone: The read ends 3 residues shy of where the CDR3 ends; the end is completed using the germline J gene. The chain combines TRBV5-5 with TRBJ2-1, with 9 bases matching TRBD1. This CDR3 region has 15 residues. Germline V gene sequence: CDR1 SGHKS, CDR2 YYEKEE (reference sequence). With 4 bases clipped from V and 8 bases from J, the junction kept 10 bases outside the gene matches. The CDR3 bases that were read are TGTGCCAGCAGCACCCGGGACAGGGTCCGCGATGAG. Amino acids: CASSTRDRVRDE. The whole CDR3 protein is CASSTRDRVRDEQFF.

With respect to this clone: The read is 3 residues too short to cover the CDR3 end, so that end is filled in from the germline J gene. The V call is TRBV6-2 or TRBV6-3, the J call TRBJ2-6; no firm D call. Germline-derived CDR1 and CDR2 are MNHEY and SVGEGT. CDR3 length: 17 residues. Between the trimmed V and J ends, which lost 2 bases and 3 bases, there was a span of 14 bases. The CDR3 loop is CASSYPRQAGGANVLTF. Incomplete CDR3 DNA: TGTGCCAGCAGTTACCCCAGGCAGGCTGGTGGGGCCAACGTC.

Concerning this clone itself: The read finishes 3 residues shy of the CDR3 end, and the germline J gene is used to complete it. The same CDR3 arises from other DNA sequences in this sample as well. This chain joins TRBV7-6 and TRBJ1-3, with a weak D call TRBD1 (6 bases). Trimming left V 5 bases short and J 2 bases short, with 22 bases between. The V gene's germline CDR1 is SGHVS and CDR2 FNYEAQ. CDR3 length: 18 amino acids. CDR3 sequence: CASSLLARDRTAGNTIYF. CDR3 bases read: TGTGCCAGCAGCCTATTAGCGCGCGACAGGACCGCTGGAAACACC.

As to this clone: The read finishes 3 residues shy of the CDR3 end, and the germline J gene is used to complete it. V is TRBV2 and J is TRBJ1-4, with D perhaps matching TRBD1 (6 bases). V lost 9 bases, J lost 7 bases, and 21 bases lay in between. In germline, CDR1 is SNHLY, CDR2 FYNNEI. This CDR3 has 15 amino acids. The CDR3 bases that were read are TGTGCCAGTTCGAAAACAGGGATTCCGGGTGAAAAA. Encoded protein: CASSKTGIPGEK. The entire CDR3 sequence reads CASSKTGIPGEKLFF.

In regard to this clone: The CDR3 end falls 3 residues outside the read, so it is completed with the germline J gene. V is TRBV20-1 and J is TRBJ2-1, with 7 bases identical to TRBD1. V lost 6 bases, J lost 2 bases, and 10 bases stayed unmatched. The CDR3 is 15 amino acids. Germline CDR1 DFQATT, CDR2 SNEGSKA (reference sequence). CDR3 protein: CSATPTGFTYNEQFF. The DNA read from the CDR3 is TGCAGTGCAACCCCGACAGGGTTTACCTACAATGAG.

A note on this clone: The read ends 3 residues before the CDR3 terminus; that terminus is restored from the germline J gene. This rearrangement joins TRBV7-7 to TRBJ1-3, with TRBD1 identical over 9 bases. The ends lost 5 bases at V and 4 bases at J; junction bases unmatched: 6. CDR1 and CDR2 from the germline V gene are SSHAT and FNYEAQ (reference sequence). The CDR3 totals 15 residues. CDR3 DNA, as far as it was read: TGTGCCAGCAGCCCGGGGACAGGGTTCGGAAACACC. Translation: CASSPGTGFGNT. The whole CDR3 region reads CASSPGTGFGNTIYF.